This is a list of T cell receptor beta chains from one sample in a study of cytomegalovirus exposure and HLA in healthy donors. The protocol was immunoSEQ multiplex PCR, while the TCRdb copy is restricted to in-frame clones and leaves out a portion. Counted here are 150,000 or so clones, approximately 71% occurring once; the ten biggest clones make up 10% to 12%. The sample taken for sequencing was PBMCs. The receptors were sampled from a man younger than 35 in good health and CMV-seropositive. CDR3s include the opening cysteine and the closing phenylalanine or tryptophan. A D gene is named only where the DNA matches it firmly. The listing skips clone size in some rows; elsewhere it reads once, few, many or a size class.

V gene: TRBV7-7; D gene: .; J gene: TRBJ2-1; clone size: .; CDR3 protein: CASSSIREGEQFF; CDR3 DNA: TGTGCTAGCAGCTCTATCAGGGAAGGCGAGCAGTTCTTC
V gene: TRBV28; D gene: .; J gene: TRBJ1-5; clone size: few; CDR3 protein: CASSPPYRVQPQHF; CDR3 DNA: TGTGCCAGCAGCCCCCCGTATCGGGTCCAGCCCCAGCATTTT
V gene: TRBV6-1; D gene: .; J gene: TRBJ1-1; clone size: .; CDR3 protein: CASSDQGSGTEAFF; CDR3 DNA: TGTGCCAGCAGTGATCAGGGAAGTGGCACTGAAGCTTTCTTT
V gene: TRBV6-1; D gene: .; J gene: TRBJ1-5; clone size: few; CDR3 protein: CASSRTAPNQPQHF; CDR3 DNA: TGTGCCAGCAGTAGGACTGCACCCAATCAGCCCCAGCATTTT
V gene: TRBV7-9; D gene: .; J gene: TRBJ2-6; clone size: .; CDR3 protein: CASRPWGRVISGANVLTF; CDR3 DNA: TGTGCCAGCAGGCCCTGGGGCAGAGTCATCTCTGGGGCCAACGTCCTGACTTTC
V gene: TRBV25-1; D gene: TRBD2; J gene: TRBJ2-2; clone size: once; CDR3 protein: CASSELGLAGNGELFF; CDR3 DNA: TGTGCCAGCAGTGAATTAGGGCTAGCGGGGAACGGGGAGCTGTTTTTT
V gene: TRBV6-5; D gene: .; J gene: TRBJ1-3; clone size: .; CDR3 protein: CASSYSPGGNTIYF; CDR3 DNA: TGTGCCAGCAGTTACTCCCCAGGGGGAAACACCATATATTTT
V gene: TRBV6-1; D gene: .; J gene: TRBJ2-1; clone size: few; CDR3 protein: CASSTWTGSYNEQFF; CDR3 DNA: TGTGCCAGCAGTACCTGGACGGGATCTTACAATGAGCAGTTCTTC
V gene: TRBV27; D gene: TRBD1; J gene: TRBJ1-2; clone size: .; CDR3 protein: CASSGGQGDGYTF; CDR3 DNA: TGTGCCAGCAGTGGAGGACAGGGGGATGGCTACACCTTC
V gene: TRBV30; D gene: .; J gene: TRBJ2-3; clone size: .; CDR3 protein: CAWSRGGFTDTQYF; CDR3 DNA: TGTGCCTGGAGTCGAGGCGGGTTCACAGATACGCAGTATTTT
V gene: TRBV19; D gene: .; J gene: TRBJ2-7; clone size: .; CDR3 protein: CASAGFGQQYF; CDR3 DNA: TGTGCCAGTGCAGGGTTTGGGCAGCAGTACTTC
V gene: TRBV28; D gene: .; J gene: TRBJ1-4; clone size: once; CDR3 protein: CASRGDQGKSAEKLFF; CDR3 DNA: TGTGCCAGCAGGGGGGATCAGGGGAAATCGGCTGAAAAACTGTTTTTT
V gene: TRBV5-4; D gene: TRBD1; J gene: TRBJ1-2; clone size: .; CDR3 protein: CASSADRGLSGYTF; CDR3 DNA: TGTGCCAGCAGCGCGGACAGGGGGCTGAGTGGCTACACCTTC
V gene: TRBV4-1; D gene: TRBD2; J gene: TRBJ2-1; clone size: .; CDR3 protein: CASSQDLAGEQFF; CDR3 DNA: TGCGCCAGCAGCCAAGATCTAGCGGGTGAGCAGTTCTTC
V gene: TRBV6-5; D gene: .; J gene: TRBJ1-2; clone size: .; CDR3 protein: CASSYSPPNYGYTF; CDR3 DNA: TGTGCCAGCAGTTACTCTCCCCCGAACTATGGCTACACCTTC
V gene: TRBV5-6; D gene: TRBD2; J gene: TRBJ2-5; clone size: .; CDR3 protein: CASSLIAGRSTQETQYF; CDR3 DNA: TGTGCCAGCAGCTTGATAGCGGGAAGGTCCACCCAAGAGACCCAGTACTTC
V gene: TRBV2; D gene: .; J gene: TRBJ1-2; clone size: .; CDR3 protein: CASSEVAGSRYQGGYTF; CDR3 DNA: TGTGCCAGCAGTGAAGTGGCAGGTAGCCGCTACCAGGGTGGCTACACCTTC
V gene: TRBV15; D gene: TRBD1; J gene: TRBJ2-7; clone size: .; CDR3 protein: CATSRGTGGYEQYF; CDR3 DNA: TGTGCCACCAGCAGAGGGACAGGGGGCTACGAGCAGTACTTC
V gene: TRBV5-4; D gene: .; J gene: TRBJ2-6; clone size: .; CDR3 protein: CASSLWGAGANVLTF; CDR3 DNA: TGTGCCAGCAGCCTGTGGGGGGCTGGGGCCAACGTCCTGACTTTC
V gene: TRBV27; D gene: TRBD1; J gene: TRBJ1-5; clone size: .; CDR3 protein: CASSLGTGGDQPQHF; CDR3 DNA: TGTGCCAGCAGTCTAGGGACAGGGGGCGATCAGCCCCAGCATTTT
V gene: TRBV18; D gene: .; J gene: TRBJ1-4; clone size: once; CDR3 protein: CASSPGDRYNEKLFF; CDR3 DNA: TGTGCCAGCTCACCAGGAGACAGATATAATGAAAAACTGTTTTTT